Listed below are T cell receptor beta chains from one sample, sequenced in a study of cytomegalovirus exposure and HLA in healthy donors. Assay: immunoSEQ multiplex PCR; the TCRdb copy retains only in-frame clones and omits some. The sample holds over 70,000 clones; 75% to 85% are singletons and the top ten take more than 2.5%. Sequencing was done on a sample of PBMCs. These receptors came from a man aged 50 or older in good health and CMV-seropositive. Each CDR3 is given with its conserved first and last residue. A D gene is named only where the DNA matches it firmly. Not all rows give a size; the values are once, few, many and, for expanded clones, a class.

CDR3: CASGAGTPGASYNSPLHF; DNA: TGTGCCAGCGGTGCCGGGACACCAGGAGCCTCCTATAATTCACCCCTCCACTTT; D: .; size: .; J: TRBJ1-6; V: TRBV2
CDR3: CASSELAKETQYF; DNA: TGTGCCAGCAGCGAACTAGCGAAAGAGACCCAGTACTTC; D: TRBD2; size: .; J: TRBJ2-5; V: TRBV7-9
CDR3: CASSIPAGETQYF; DNA: TGTGCCAGCAGTATACCCGCCGGGGAGACCCAGTACTTC; D: .; size: .; J: TRBJ2-5; V: TRBV28
CDR3: CASSVAGATNEKLFF; DNA: TGTGCCAGCAGCGTAGCAGGGGCAACTAATGAAAAACTGTTTTTT; D: .; size: .; J: TRBJ1-4; V: TRBV9
CDR3: CSVAKDRSGTGELFF; DNA: TGCAGCGTTGCAAAGGACAGGTCGGGCACCGGGGAGCTGTTTTTT; D: TRBD1; size: .; J: TRBJ2-2; V: TRBV29-1
CDR3: CSSGDRDEKLFF; DNA: TGTTCCAGCGGGGACAGGGACGAAAAACTGTTTTTT; D: TRBD1; size: .; J: TRBJ1-4; V: TRBV7-9
CDR3: CASSLGILSGSHEQYF; DNA: TGTGCCAGCAGCTTAGGAATACTGAGCGGGAGCCACGAGCAGTACTTC; D: TRBD2; size: .; J: TRBJ2-7; V: TRBV14
CDR3: CASSPVRTTDTQYF; DNA: TGTGCCAGCTCACCTGTGAGAACCACAGATACGCAGTATTTT; D: .; size: .; J: TRBJ2-3; V: TRBV18
CDR3: CASSDELAGSNEQFF; DNA: TGTGCCAGCAGTGACGAATTAGCGGGTAGTAATGAGCAGTTCTTC; D: TRBD2; size: .; J: TRBJ2-1; V: TRBV6-4
CDR3: CASGGASDGVGELFF; DNA: TGTGCCAGTGGTGGGGCTAGCGATGGAGTCGGGGAGCTGTTTTTT; D: .; size: .; J: TRBJ2-2; V: TRBV19
CDR3: CASRGQGLKAFF; DNA: TGTGCCAGCAGAGGACAGGGATTAAAAGCTTTCTTT; D: TRBD1; size: medium-sized; J: TRBJ1-1; V: TRBV7-2
CDR3: CASRTGGAMNTEAFF; DNA: TGTGCCAGCAGGACAGGGGGCGCAATGAACACTGAAGCTTTCTTT; D: TRBD1; size: .; J: TRBJ1-1; V: TRBV9
CDR3: CASSPGEYYNEQFF; DNA: TGTGCCAGTAGCCCCGGGGAGTACTACAATGAGCAGTTCTTC; D: .; size: .; J: TRBJ2-1; V: TRBV19
CDR3: CATSTSPGEETQYF; DNA: TGTGCCACTTCGACTAGCCCCGGAGAAGAGACCCAGTACTTC; D: TRBD2; size: .; J: TRBJ2-5; V: TRBV19
CDR3: CASSFPQGSYYEQYF; DNA: TGTGCCAGCAGTTTCCCACAGGGGTCCTACTACGAGCAGTACTTC; D: TRBD1; size: few; J: TRBJ2-7; V: TRBV6-5
CDR3: CASSQGGQGHQPQHF; DNA: TGCGCCAGCAGCCAAGGTGGACAGGGGCACCAGCCCCAGCATTTT; D: TRBD1; size: .; J: TRBJ1-5; V: TRBV4-3
CDR3: CASSQDQASLEQYF; DNA: TGTGCCAGCAGCCAAGATCAGGCCTCCCTCGAGCAGTACTTC; D: .; size: few; J: TRBJ2-7; V: TRBV4-2
CDR3: CASSVTGGPAEQFF; DNA: TGTGCCAGCAGCGTCACCGGGGGGCCGGCTGAGCAGTTCTTC; D: .; size: .; J: TRBJ2-1; V: TRBV9
CDR3: CASSNPGTSGSEQFF; DNA: TGTGCCAGCAGCAACCCCGGGACTAGCGGGAGTGAGCAGTTCTTC; D: TRBD2; size: .; J: TRBJ2-1; V: TRBV6-6
CDR3: CASSLTGEAYEQYF; DNA: TGTGCCAGCAGTTTAACAGGGGAAGCCTACGAGCAGTACTTC; D: TRBD1; size: .; J: TRBJ2-7; V: TRBV28
CDR3: CASSLASGPYNEQFF; DNA: TGTGCCAGCAGCTTAGCTAGCGGTCCCTACAATGAGCAGTTCTTC; D: .; size: .; J: TRBJ2-1; V: TRBV7-2
CDR3: CASQGSGANGLTF; DNA: TGCGCCAGTCAGGGCTCTGGGGCCAACGGCCTGACTTTC; D: .; size: .; J: TRBJ2-6; V: TRBV10-2
CDR3: CAISDDETSGRFIDTQYF; DNA: TGTGCCATCAGTGACGATGAGACTAGCGGGAGGTTCATAGATACGCAGTATTTT; D: TRBD2; size: .; J: TRBJ2-3; V: TRBV10-3
CDR3: CASSSPGQGGTDTQYF; DNA: TGTGCCAGTAGTTCACCCGGACAGGGGGGCACAGATACGCAGTATTTT; D: TRBD1; size: .; J: TRBJ2-3; V: TRBV19
CDR3: CATSRDEAGVAFF; DNA: TGTGCCACCAGCAGAGATGAGGCGGGGGTGGCTTTCTTT; D: .; size: few; J: TRBJ1-1; V: TRBV15
CDR3: CASSFDRLETQYF; DNA: TGTGCCAGCAGCTTCGACAGATTAGAGACCCAGTACTTC; D: .; size: .; J: TRBJ2-5; V: TRBV11-3
CDR3: CASSIGPEMTSGRPGELFF; DNA: TGTGCCAGTAGTATAGGTCCAGAAATGACTAGCGGGAGGCCCGGGGAGCTGTTTTTT; D: TRBD2; size: .; J: TRBJ2-2; V: TRBV19
CDR3: CASSLVASRYNEQFF; DNA: TGTGCCAGCAGCTTGGTGGCTAGCCGGTACAATGAGCAGTTCTTC; D: .; size: .; J: TRBJ2-1; V: TRBV5-6
CDR3: CASSSVKTGGKQYF; DNA: TGTGCCAGCAGCTCGGTAAAAACAGGGGGCAAGCAGTACTTC; D: TRBD1; size: .; J: TRBJ2-7; V: TRBV7-8
CDR3: CASREQHYEQYF; DNA: TGTGCCAGCAGGGAACAGCACTACGAGCAGTACTTC; D: .; size: few; J: TRBJ2-7; V: TRBV6-5
CDR3: CASTQGESIYGYTF; DNA: TGTGCCAGCACACAGGGCGAATCGATCTATGGCTACACCTTC; D: .; size: .; J: TRBJ1-2; V: TRBV2
CDR3: CASNDRENQPQHF; DNA: TGTGCCAGCAACGACAGGGAAAATCAGCCCCAGCATTTT; D: TRBD1; size: .; J: TRBJ1-5; V: TRBV7-9
CDR3: CASSQEAIVSRAGFSANTEAFF; DNA: TGCGCCAGCAGCCAAGAGGCAATTGTTAGCAGGGCCGGTTTCTCCGCGAACACTGAAGCTTTCTTT; D: .; size: .; J: TRBJ1-1; V: TRBV4-1
CDR3: CASSQVLAGVIGTVNEQFF; DNA: TGCGCCAGCAGCCAAGTACTAGCGGGGGTCATAGGGACCGTCAATGAGCAGTTCTTC; D: TRBD2; size: .; J: TRBJ2-1; V: TRBV4-1
CDR3: CASSRGAGGPTDTQYF; DNA: TGTGCCAGCAGTCGTGGGGCGGGAGGGCCCACAGATACGCAGTATTTT; D: TRBD2; size: .; J: TRBJ2-3; V: TRBV27
CDR3: CASSTGIETQYF; DNA: TGTGCTAGCAGCACAGGGATCGAGACCCAGTACTTC; D: .; size: .; J: TRBJ2-5; V: TRBV7-7
CDR3: CASSQRTGESNYGYTF; DNA: TGTGCCAGCAGTCAACGGACAGGCGAATCTAACTATGGCTACACCTTC; D: TRBD1; size: .; J: TRBJ1-2; V: TRBV27
CDR3: CASSPALGTGQETQYF; DNA: TGTGCCAGCTCACCAGCTCTAGGGACAGGCCAAGAGACCCAGTACTTC; D: TRBD1; size: .; J: TRBJ2-5; V: TRBV18
CDR3: CASSLPDRGTFEQYF; DNA: TGTGCCAGCAGCTTGCCCGATAGAGGGACTTTTGAGCAGTACTTC; D: .; size: .; J: TRBJ2-7; V: TRBV5-4
CDR3: CASRYGSGSTDTQYF; DNA: TGTGCCAGCAGATACGGGAGCGGGAGCACAGATACGCAGTATTTT; D: .; size: .; J: TRBJ2-3; V: TRBV7-6
CDR3: CASSKRGRGGTF; DNA: TGTGCCAGCAGCAAAAGAGGACGGGGGGGGACCTTC; D: .; size: few; J: TRBJ1-2; V: TRBV21-1
CDR3: CASSSGGAGQPQHF; DNA: TGTGCCAGCAGCTCAGGGGGCGCGGGTCAGCCCCAGCATTTT; D: TRBD1; size: .; J: TRBJ1-5; V: TRBV6-5
CDR3: CASSLDRTSGSHNEQFF; DNA: TGTGCCAGCAGCTTAGACCGGACTAGCGGGAGCCACAATGAGCAGTTCTTC; D: TRBD2; size: .; J: TRBJ2-1; V: TRBV7-9
CDR3: CASSVGGSTDTQYF; DNA: TGTGCCAGCAGCGTAGGCGGGAGCACAGATACGCAGTATTTT; D: .; size: .; J: TRBJ2-3; V: TRBV9
CDR3: CASSRAGPGGQETQYF; DNA: TGCGCCAGCAGCCGAGCCGGGCCAGGGGGCCAAGAGACCCAGTACTTC; D: TRBD1; size: .; J: TRBJ2-5; V: TRBV5-1
CDR3: CASSLVASLFGTDTQYF; DNA: TGTGCCAGCAGCTTAGTAGCTAGCTTGTTTGGCACAGATACGCAGTATTTT; D: .; size: .; J: TRBJ2-3; V: TRBV11-3
CDR3: CASSYKTSGRVSGNEQFF; DNA: TGTGCCAGCAGCTACAAAACTAGCGGGAGGGTGAGTGGCAATGAGCAGTTCTTC; D: TRBD2; size: few; J: TRBJ2-1; V: TRBV6-9
CDR3: CASSPGTSGTEQYF; DNA: TGTGCCAGCAGCCCGGGGACTAGCGGGACCGAGCAGTACTTC; D: TRBD2; size: .; J: TRBJ2-7; V: TRBV7-9
CDR3: CASSQTSGAYNEQFF; DNA: TGCGCCAGCAGCCAGACTAGTGGAGCCTACAATGAGCAGTTCTTC; D: .; size: .; J: TRBJ2-1; V: TRBV5-1
CDR3: CASSQQDSNQPQHF; DNA: TGTGCCAGCAGCCAACAGGATAGCAATCAGCCCCAGCATTTT; D: .; size: .; J: TRBJ1-5; V: TRBV6-1
CDR3: CASAGQGMYNEQFF; DNA: TGTGCCAGCGCGGGACAGGGTATGTACAATGAGCAGTTCTTC; D: TRBD1; size: .; J: TRBJ2-1; V: TRBV2
CDR3: CASSDGSGAFHEQYF; DNA: TGTGCCAGCAGTGACGGTTCGGGAGCGTTCCACGAGCAGTACTTC; D: .; size: .; J: TRBJ2-7; V: TRBV2